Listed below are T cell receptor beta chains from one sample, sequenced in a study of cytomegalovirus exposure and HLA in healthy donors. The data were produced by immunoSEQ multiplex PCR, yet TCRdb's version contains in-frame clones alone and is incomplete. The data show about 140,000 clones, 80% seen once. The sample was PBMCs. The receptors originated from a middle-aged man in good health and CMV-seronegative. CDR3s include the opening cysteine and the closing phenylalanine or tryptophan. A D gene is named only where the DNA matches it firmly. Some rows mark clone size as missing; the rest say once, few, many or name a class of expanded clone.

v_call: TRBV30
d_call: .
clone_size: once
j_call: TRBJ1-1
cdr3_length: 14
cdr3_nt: TGTGCCTGGAGTAAGCGTTCCTTGAACACTGAAGCTTTCTTT
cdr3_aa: CAWSKRSLNTEAFF

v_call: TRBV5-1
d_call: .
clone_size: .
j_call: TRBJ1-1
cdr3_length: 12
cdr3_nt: TGCGCCAGCAGCTCGGGTTCCCTGGAGGCTTTCTTT
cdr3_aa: CASSSGSLEAFF

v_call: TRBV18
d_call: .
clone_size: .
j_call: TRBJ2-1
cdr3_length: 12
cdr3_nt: TGTGCCAGCTCACCGGGAGATAACGAGCAGTTCTTC
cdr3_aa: CASSPGDNEQFF

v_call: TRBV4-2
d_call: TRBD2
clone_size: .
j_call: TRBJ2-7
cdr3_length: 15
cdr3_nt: TGTGCCAGCAGCCCCACTAGCGGGGGCTCCTACGAGCAGTACTTC
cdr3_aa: CASSPTSGGSYEQYF

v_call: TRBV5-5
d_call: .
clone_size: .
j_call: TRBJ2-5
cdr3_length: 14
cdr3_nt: TGTGCCAGCAGCTTCGTAAGCTTACAAGAGACCCAGTACTTC
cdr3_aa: CASSFVSLQETQYF

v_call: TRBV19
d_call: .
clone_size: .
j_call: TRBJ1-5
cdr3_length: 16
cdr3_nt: TGTGCCAGTAGTATCGTCGGTAGTTATAGCAATCAGCCCCAGCATTTT
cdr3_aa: CASSIVGSYSNQPQHF

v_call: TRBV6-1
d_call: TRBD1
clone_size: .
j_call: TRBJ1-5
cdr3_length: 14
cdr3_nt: TGTGCCAGCAGGGACAGGGTTCCTCATCAGCCCCAGCATTTT
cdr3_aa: CASRDRVPHQPQHF

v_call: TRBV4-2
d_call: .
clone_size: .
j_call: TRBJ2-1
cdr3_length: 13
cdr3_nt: TGTGCCAGCAGCCAAGCGGGAATCAATGAGCAGTTCTTC
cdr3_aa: CASSQAGINEQFF

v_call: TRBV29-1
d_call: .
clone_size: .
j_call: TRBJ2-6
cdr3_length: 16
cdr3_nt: TGCAGCGTTACAACAGGGAGAGGCTCTGGGGCCAACGTCCTGACTTTC
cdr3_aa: CSVTTGRGSGANVLTF

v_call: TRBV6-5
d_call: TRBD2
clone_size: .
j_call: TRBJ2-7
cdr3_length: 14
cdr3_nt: TGTGCCAGCAGACCGGGACTAGGGTCCTACGAGCAGTACTTC
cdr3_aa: CASRPGLGSYEQYF

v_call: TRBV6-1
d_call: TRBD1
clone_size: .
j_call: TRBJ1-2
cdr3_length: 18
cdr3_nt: TGTGCCAGCAGTGAATTTTTTATTACTACCCGGACAGGATCTGGCTACACCTTC
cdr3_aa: CASSEFFITTRTGSGYTF

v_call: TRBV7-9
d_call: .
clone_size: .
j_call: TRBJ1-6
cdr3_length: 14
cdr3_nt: TGTGCCAGCAGACCAACAGGAGATAATTCACCCCTCCACTTT
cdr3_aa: CASRPTGDNSPLHF

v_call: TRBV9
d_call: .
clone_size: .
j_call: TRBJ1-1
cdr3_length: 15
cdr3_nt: TGTGCCAGCAGCGTCGTCGACAGCCTGAACACTGAAGCTTTCTTT
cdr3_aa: CASSVVDSLNTEAFF

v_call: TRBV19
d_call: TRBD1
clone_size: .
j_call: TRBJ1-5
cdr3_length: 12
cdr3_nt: TGTGCCAGTAATGACAGGGCTCAGCCCCAGCATTTT
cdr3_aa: CASNDRAQPQHF

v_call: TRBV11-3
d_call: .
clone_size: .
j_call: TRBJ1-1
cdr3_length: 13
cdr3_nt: TGTGCCAGCAGCAACAATCAGAACACTGAAGCTTTCTTT
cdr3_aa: CASSNNQNTEAFF

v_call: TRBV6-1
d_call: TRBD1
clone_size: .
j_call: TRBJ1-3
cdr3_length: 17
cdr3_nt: TGTGCCAGCAGTGAATTTGGGACAGGGGTTGGTGGAAACACCATATATTTT
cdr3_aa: CASSEFGTGVGGNTIYF

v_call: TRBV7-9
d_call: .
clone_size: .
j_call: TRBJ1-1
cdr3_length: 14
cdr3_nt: TGTGCCAGCAGCTTAGAACAGGGATTCCCTGAAGCTTTCTTT
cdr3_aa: CASSLEQGFPEAFF

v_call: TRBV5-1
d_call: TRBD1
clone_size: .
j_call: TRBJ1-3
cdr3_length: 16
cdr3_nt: TGCGCCAGCAGCGGACAGGGGGTATCGGCTGGAAACACCATATATTTT
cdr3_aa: CASSGQGVSAGNTIYF

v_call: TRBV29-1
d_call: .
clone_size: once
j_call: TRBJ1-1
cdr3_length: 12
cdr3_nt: TGCAGCGTCGGACAGATGAACACTGAAGCTTTCTTT
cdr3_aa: CSVGQMNTEAFF

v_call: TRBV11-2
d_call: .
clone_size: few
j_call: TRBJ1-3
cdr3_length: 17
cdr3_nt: TGTGCCAGCAGCTTCCCACCAGGGTCCTTTGGGAGGGACACCATATATTTT
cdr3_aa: CASSFPPGSFGRDTIYF

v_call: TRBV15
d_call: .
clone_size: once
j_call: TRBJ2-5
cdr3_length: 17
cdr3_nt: TGTGCCACCAGCAGAGACCTGGGACATTCGTTTCAAGAGACCCAGTACTTC
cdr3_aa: CATSRDLGHSFQETQYF

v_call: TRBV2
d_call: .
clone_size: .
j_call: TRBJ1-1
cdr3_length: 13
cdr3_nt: TGTGCCAGCAGGCCCGCCTTGCAGGCTGAAGCTTTCTTT
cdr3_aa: CASRPALQAEAFF

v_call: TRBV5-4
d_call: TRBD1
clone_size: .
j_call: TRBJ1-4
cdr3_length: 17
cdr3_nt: TGTGCCAGCAGCAGTCCAGGGGGCGCCGCGACTAATGAAAAACTGTTTTTT
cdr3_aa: CASSSPGGAATNEKLFF

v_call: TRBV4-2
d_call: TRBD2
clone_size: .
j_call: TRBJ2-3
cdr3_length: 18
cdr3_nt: TGTGCCAGCAGCCTCTTATTTTCTAGCGGGGCTAGCACAGATACGCAGTATTTT
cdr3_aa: CASSLLFSSGASTDTQYF

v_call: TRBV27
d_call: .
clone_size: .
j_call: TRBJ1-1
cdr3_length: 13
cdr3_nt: TGTGCCAGCAGTTCCTTCAGGGGCCAGGGAGCTTTCTTT
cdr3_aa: CASSSFRGQGAFF

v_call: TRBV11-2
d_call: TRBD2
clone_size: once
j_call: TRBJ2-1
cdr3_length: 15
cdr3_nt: TGTGCCAGCAGCCCGCGGGGCGGGGGGGCTAATGAGCAGTTCTTC
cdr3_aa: CASSPRGGGANEQFF

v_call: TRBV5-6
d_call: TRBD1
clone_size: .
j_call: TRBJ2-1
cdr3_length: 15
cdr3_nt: TGTGCCAGCAGCCTTACGGGTCAGGGGGCATGGGAGCAGTTCTTC
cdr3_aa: CASSLTGQGAWEQFF

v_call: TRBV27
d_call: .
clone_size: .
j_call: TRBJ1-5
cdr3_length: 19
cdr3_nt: TGTGCCAGCAGTTTAAGGGGGAGCCGGGCAGCGATGAGCGGACAGCCCCAGCATTTT
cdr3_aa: CASSLRGSRAAMSGQPQHF

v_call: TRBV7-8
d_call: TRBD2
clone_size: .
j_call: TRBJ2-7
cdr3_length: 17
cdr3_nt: TGTGCCAGCAGCCTCCAATCGAGGACTAGCGGGAACCACGAGCAGTACTTC
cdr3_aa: CASSLQSRTSGNHEQYF

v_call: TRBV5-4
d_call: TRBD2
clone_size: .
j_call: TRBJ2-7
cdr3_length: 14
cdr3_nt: TGTGCCAGCAGCTTGAGACTAGAGGGAGGGGAGCAGTACTTC
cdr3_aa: CASSLRLEGGEQYF

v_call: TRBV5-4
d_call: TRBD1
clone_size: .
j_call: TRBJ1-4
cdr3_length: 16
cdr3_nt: TGTGCCAGCAGCAATGCAGGGGGATCAGCCAATGAAAAACTGTTTTTT
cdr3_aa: CASSNAGGSANEKLFF

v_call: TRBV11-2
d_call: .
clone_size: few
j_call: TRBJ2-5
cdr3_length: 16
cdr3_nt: TGTGCCAGCACCGCGAAAATCGGACACACCTTAGAGACCCAGTACTTC
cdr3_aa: CASTAKIGHTLETQYF

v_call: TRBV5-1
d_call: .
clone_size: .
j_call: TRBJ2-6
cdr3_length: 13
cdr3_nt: TGCGCCAGCAGCTTAATAGGGGCCAACGTCCTGACTTTC
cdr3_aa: CASSLIGANVLTF

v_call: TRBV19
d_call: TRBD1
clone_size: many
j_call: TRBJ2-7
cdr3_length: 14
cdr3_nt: TGTGCCAGTAGTCTAGGACAGGGCGACTACGAGCAGTACTTC
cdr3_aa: CASSLGQGDYEQYF

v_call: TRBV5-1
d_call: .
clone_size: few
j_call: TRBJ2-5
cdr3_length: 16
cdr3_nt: TGCGCCAGCAGCTTGGGGGGACACCAGGGCGGGGAGACCCAGTACTTC
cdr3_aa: CASSLGGHQGGETQYF

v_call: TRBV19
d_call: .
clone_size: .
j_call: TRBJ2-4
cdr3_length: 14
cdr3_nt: TGTGCCAGTAGTCCCACAGGGTCCAAAAACATTCAGTACTTC
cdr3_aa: CASSPTGSKNIQYF

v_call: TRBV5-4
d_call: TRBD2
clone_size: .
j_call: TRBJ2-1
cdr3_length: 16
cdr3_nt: TGTGCCAGCAGCTTGGCTAGCGGGGAGGGGTACAATGAGCAGTTCTTC
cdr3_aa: CASSLASGEGYNEQFF

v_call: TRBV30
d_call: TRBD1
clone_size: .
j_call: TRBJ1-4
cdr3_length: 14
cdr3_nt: TGTGCCTGGTCTTACAGGGGGGCAGGGGAAAAACTGTTTTTT
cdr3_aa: CAWSYRGAGEKLFF

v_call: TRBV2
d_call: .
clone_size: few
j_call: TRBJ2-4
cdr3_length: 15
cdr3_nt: TGTGCCAGCAGTGAAAGGGGGTCAGCCAAAAACATTCAGTACTTC
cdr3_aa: CASSERGSAKNIQYF

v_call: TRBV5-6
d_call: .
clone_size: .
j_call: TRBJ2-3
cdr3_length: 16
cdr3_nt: TGTGCCAGCAGCAGGGGGGGCCACGCTAGCACAGATACGCAGTATTTT
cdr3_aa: CASSRGGHASTDTQYF

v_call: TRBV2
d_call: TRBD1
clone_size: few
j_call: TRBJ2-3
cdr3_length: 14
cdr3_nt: TGTGCCAGCAGGGGACAGGGAGCAACAGATACGCAGTATTTT
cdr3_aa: CASRGQGATDTQYF

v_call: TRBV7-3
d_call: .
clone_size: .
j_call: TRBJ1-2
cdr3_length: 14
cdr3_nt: TGTGCCAGCAGCTTAACAGCGGGGAACTATGGCTACACCTTC
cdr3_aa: CASSLTAGNYGYTF

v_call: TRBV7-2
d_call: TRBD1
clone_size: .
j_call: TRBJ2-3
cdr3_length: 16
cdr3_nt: TGTGCCAGCAGCTTTCGACAGGGGAGCGGCACAGATACGCAGTATTTT
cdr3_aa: CASSFRQGSGTDTQYF

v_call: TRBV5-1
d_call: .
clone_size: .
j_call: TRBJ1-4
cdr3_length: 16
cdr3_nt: TGCGCCAGCAGCTTGGGACAGGCGGGAGCTAATGAAAAACTGTTTTTT
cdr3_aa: CASSLGQAGANEKLFF

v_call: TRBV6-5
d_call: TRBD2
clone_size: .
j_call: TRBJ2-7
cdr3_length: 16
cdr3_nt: TGTGCCAGCAGTTACGTTCTAGCGGGAGGGCCCGGAGAGCAGTACTTC
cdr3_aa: CASSYVLAGGPGEQYF

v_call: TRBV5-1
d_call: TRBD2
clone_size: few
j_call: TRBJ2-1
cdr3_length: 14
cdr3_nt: TGCGCCAGCAGACTAGCGGGGGGATACAATGAGCAGTTCTTC
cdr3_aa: CASRLAGGYNEQFF

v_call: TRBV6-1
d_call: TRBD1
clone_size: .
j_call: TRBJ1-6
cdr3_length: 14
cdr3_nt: TGTGCCAGCACTACAGGGGGTACCTCTTCTCCCCTCCACTTT
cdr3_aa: CASTTGGTSSPLHF

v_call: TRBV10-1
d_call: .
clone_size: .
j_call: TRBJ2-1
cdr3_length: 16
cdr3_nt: TGCGCCAGCAGTGGATTCTCGACGGGGTCCTACAATGAGCAGTTCTTC
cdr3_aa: CASSGFSTGSYNEQFF